One and the same sample provided the 27 T cell receptor beta chains below, sequenced in a study of T cells in tumors after PD-1 blockade (dated by TCRdb to the late 2010s). The time point label, read with the paper, signifies: before anti-PD-1 therapy. The receptor library was made with the immunoSEQ multiplex PCR assay. TCRdb took over this immuneACCESS table, retaining in-frame rearrangements with V and J assigned. Such tables are incomplete; in checked studies, under half of the missing clones stem from an unresolved V gene, and the remainder is unexplained. In all, the sample holds about 47,000 clones, and more than 70% of those were seen once. The ten most abundant clones make up 16% of the sample. The sequenced sample was PBMCs, obtained before anti-PD-1 treatment. These receptors all stem from a human donor with basal cell carcinoma.

This chain joins TRBV5-1 and TRBJ1-2, with TRBD1 matching over 11 bases. This CDR3 has 15 residues. Germline-derived CDR1 and CDR2 are SGHRS and YFSETQ. V lost 1 base to trimming and J lost 6 bases; unmatched junction nucleotides: 5. This CDR3 is CASSLRTGGSNGYTF. The CDR3 nucleotides are TGCGCCAGCAGCTTGCGGACAGGGGGCTCGAATGGCTACACCTTC.

The chain is built from TRBV6-5 and TRBJ1-2; tentatively, D is TRBD1 (5 bases). The CDR3 consists of 15 residues. V was pared by 6 bases and J by 4 bases, with 18 bases between. Germline assignment: CDR1 MNHEY and CDR2 SVGAGI. The CDR3 sequence is CASSQRPDMGYGYTF. The DNA for the CDR3 is TGTGCCAGCAGCCAAAGGCCGGACATGGGCTATGGCTACACCTTC.

V is TRBV5-5 and J is TRBJ1-6; TRBD1 aligns across 9 bases. Looked up from germline, CDR1 is SGHKS and CDR2 is YYEKEE (reference sequence). V lost 4 bases and J lost 7; bases outside the gene matches: 6. The CDR3 consists of 15 residues. CDR3 residues: CASSLGGQGNSPLHF. DNA for the CDR3: TGTGCCAGCAGCCTAGGAGGACAGGGGAATTCACCCCTCCACTTT.

In this sample, this clone turned up a few times. The V call is TRBV6-5, the J call TRBJ1-3; D remains unclear. The V end lost 3 bases, the J end lost 0 bases, and 9 bases lay between the germline ends. CDR3 length: 15 residues. The V gene's germline CDR1 is MNHEY and CDR2 SVGAGI. The CDR3 nucleotides read TGTGCCAGCAGTTATGCGGGAAACTCTGGAAACACCATATATTTT. Translating it yields CASSYAGNSGNTIYF.

The chain employs TRBV7-3 and TRBJ1-2; TRBD1 is a possible D gene (5 bases). Trimming cost V 2 bases and J 8 bases, with 9 bases left between them. CDR1 and CDR2 from the germline V gene are SGHTA and FQGTGA. The CDR3 runs 12 residues. This chain's CDR3 is CASSLGGTGYTF. In nucleotides, the CDR3 is TGTGCCAGCAGCTTAGGAGGGACCGGCTACACCTTC.

V gene TRBV5-1 combines with J gene TRBJ2-5; D may be TRBD1 or TRBD2 (6 bases each). Looked up from germline, CDR1 is SGHRS and CDR2 is YFSETQ. The V gene lost 3 bases and the J gene lost 4 bases, with 13 bases spanning the gap. The CDR3 is 14 residues long. CDR3 nucleotide sequence: TGCGCCAGCAGCTCCGGGGGCGAGGGAGAGACCCAGTACTTC. Its translation is CASSSGGEGETQYF.

V gene TRBV5-1 combines with J gene TRBJ2-7; TRBD1 agrees at 11 bases. The CDR3 runs 15 residues. V shed 2 bases, J shed 3 bases, and the junction held 4 bases outside the gene matches. From germline, CDR1 is SGHRS and CDR2 YFSETQ. For the CDR3, the DNA is TGCGCCAGCAGCTTTGGACAGGGGGCTATCTACGAGCAGTACTTC. This sequence encodes CASSFGQGAIYEQYF.

The chain couples TRBV18 to TRBJ1-4; D possibly corresponds to TRBD1 (5 bases). With 6 bases removed from V and 8 bases from J, the gap between germline ends came to 16 bases. There are 14 residues in the CDR3. Germline loops: CDR1 KGHSH, CDR2 LQKENI. CDR3 amino acids: CASSPGRSGEKLFF. In DNA form, the CDR3 reads TGTGCCAGCTCCCCGGGACGGTCTGGCGAAAAACTGTTTTTT.

The table lists this clone with a few counts. The J gene is TRBJ1-5, the V gene TRBV30, with 9 bases fitting TRBD1. Germline V gene sequence: CDR1 GTSNPN, CDR2 SVGIG (reference sequence). J was trimmed by 4 bases and V by 5 bases; bases with no gene match: 3. The CDR3 extends over 13 amino acids. CDR3 residues: CAWADRGNQPQHF. In nucleotides, the CDR3 is TGTGCCTGGGCCGACAGGGGGAATCAGCCCCAGCATTTT.

The rearrangement links TRBV7-3 to TRBJ2-1; 10 bases agree with TRBD2. The CDR3 contains 17 residues. V trimming: 2 bases; J trimming: 4 bases; junction bases outside the gene matches: 8. The V gene's germline CDR1 is SGHTA and CDR2 FQGTGA. The CDR3 DNA follows: TGTGCCAGCAGCTTAGATGGTCTAGCGGGGGCTTACAATGAGCAGTTCTTC. Its protein product is CASSLDGLAGAYNEQFF.

The rearrangement links TRBV3-1 (or the pseudogene TRBV3-2) to TRBJ2-7; possibly TRBD1 for D (6 bases). V lost 6 bases to trimming and J lost 5 bases, with 17 bases between them. The length of the CDR3 is 14 residues. The germline gives CDR1 LGHDT, CDR2 YNNKEL (reference sequence). The CDR3 spells CASRRGTGNDEQYF. CDR3 coding DNA: TGTGCCAGCAGGAGGGGAACAGGGAACGACGAGCAGTACTTC.

The V and J genes are TRBV12-3 or TRBV12-4 and TRBJ1-1, with TRBD1 as a possible D gene (6 bases). V lost 7 bases, J lost 5 bases, and 14 bases lay in between. The CDR3 extends over 13 amino acids. This CDR3 is CASIVRGRTEAFF. The CDR3 bases are TGTGCCAGCATTGTCAGGGGAAGGACTGAAGCTTTCTTT.

The CDR3 spells CASSLDPDRGLFSTEAFF. The CDR3 nucleotides are TGTGCCAGCAGCCTCGACCCGGACAGGGGGCTTTTTAGCACTGAAGCTTTCTTT. The chain links TRBV5-8 to TRBJ1-1, with 11 bases fitting TRBD1. The CDR3 is made up of 18 amino acids. With 4 bases clipped from V and 4 bases from J, the junction kept 15 bases outside the gene matches. Germline values: CDR1 SGHTS, CDR2 YDEGEE.

V usage is TRBV15 and J usage is TRBJ2-7, with D possibly being TRBD2 (6 bases). Germline-derived CDR1 and CDR2 are LNHNV and YYDKDF (reference sequence). CDR3 length equals 15 residues. The V end was cut by 1 base, the J end by 4 bases, with 14 bases between. This CDR3 reads CATSRVGGLSYEQYF. The CDR3, as DNA: TGTGCCACCAGCAGAGTAGGAGGACTATCTTACGAGCAGTACTTC.

The chain recombines TRBV19 with TRBJ1-1; D gene unclear. CDR1 is LNHDA and CDR2 is SQIVND in the germline V gene (reference sequence). CDR3 length: 14 amino acids. Trimming cost V 2 bases and J 0 bases, with 7 bases left between them. CDR3 sequence reads: CASSIYNMNTEAFF. CDR3 sequence (DNA): TGTGCCAGTAGTATATATAACATGAACACTGAAGCTTTCTTT.

The rearrangement links TRBV19 to TRBJ1-1; 8 bases align to TRBD1. V lost 7 bases to trimming and J lost 2 bases; unmatched junction nucleotides: 21. Germline CDR1 LNHDA, CDR2 SQIVND (reference sequence). The CDR3 is 19 residues long. The CDR3 DNA sequence: TGTGCCAGTAAGCCCAAAGCAGGAGACAGGGGCCAGGGAAACACTGAAGCTTTCTTT. Its translation is CASKPKAGDRGQGNTEAFF. The full variable domain, in which reference TRBV19 and TRBJ1-1 provide the parts outside the CDR3, is DGGITQSPKYLFRKEGQNVTLSCEQNLNHDAMYWYRQDPGQGLRLIYYSQIVNDFQKGDIAEGYSVSREKKESFPLTVTSAQKNPTAFYLCASKPKAGDRGQGNTEAFFGQGTRLTVV.

This clone was seen a handful of times. The CDR3 is CASSQPTPPRAFF. CDR3 DNA: TGTGCCAGCAGCCAACCGACACCACCTAGAGCTTTCTTT. The chain has TRBV3-1 (or the pseudogene TRBV3-2) and TRBJ1-1; the D is unclear. CDR3 size: 13 residues. V gave up 2 bases and J gave up 10 bases, with 14 bases separating them. Per the germline V gene, CDR1 is LGHDT and CDR2 is YNNKEL (reference sequence).

This sequence joins TRBV10-1 and TRBJ2-5; D might be TRBD1 (6 bases). Deletions cut 3 bases from V and 2 bases from J, with 22 bases between. CDR3 length: 18 amino acids. Germline lookup yields CDR1 WNHNN and CDR2 SYGVQD (reference sequence). The CDR3 coding sequence is TGCGCCAGCAGTGATACCACCGCGCGTACAGGGCATCAAGAGACCCAGTACTTC. This sequence encodes CASSDTTARTGHQETQYF.

The V and J genes are TRBV24-1 and TRBJ1-5; D possibly corresponds to TRBD1 (5 bases). CDR3 length equals 15 residues. Trimming removed 5 bases from V and 6 bases from J, with 16 bases in between. Germline lookup yields CDR1 KGHDR and CDR2 SFDVKD. The CDR3 is CATSVIGVGTQPQHF. In DNA form, the CDR3 reads TGTGCCACCAGTGTAATAGGGGTCGGCACTCAGCCCCAGCATTTT.

V and J are TRBV7-2 and TRBJ1-1; D uncertain. V dropped 6 bases and J dropped 1 base, with 9 bases sitting between them. Germline V gene data show CDR1 as SGHTA and CDR2 as FQGNSA. This CDR3 contains 13 residues. CDR3 region: CASSFGRNTEAFF. In DNA, the CDR3 is TGTGCCAGCAGTTTTGGCCGGAACACTGAAGCTTTCTTT.

The chain combines TRBV6-1 with TRBJ1-6; D is ambiguous. Germline V gene sequence: CDR1 MNHNS, CDR2 SASEGT. The V and J ends lost 2 bases and 10 bases respectively, with 18 bases between them. The CDR3 sequence is 16 residues long. The CDR3 nucleotides read TGTGCCAGCAGTGAACAGCTAGCAGCTTCGACCTCACCCCTCCACTTT. Translation gives CASSEQLAASTSPLHF.

The J gene is TRBJ1-3, the V gene TRBV5-4, with D unresolved. The germline V gene has CDR1 SGHNT and CDR2 YYREEE (reference sequence). Trimming shortened V by 7 bases and J by 2 bases, and 10 bases separated the two germline ends. The CDR3 is 13 residues long. The CDR3 nucleotides read TGTGCCAGCGGAGTTAACACTGGAAACACCATATATTTT. It is translated as CASGVNTGNTIYF.

The chain has TRBV6-6 and TRBJ2-7, with a tentative D call TRBD1 (6 bases). The ends were cut back, 6 bases at V and 2 bases at J, with 20 bases in the middle. CDR1 and CDR2 from the germline V gene are MNHNY and SVGAGI (reference sequence). This CDR3 is 16 amino acids long. As DNA, the CDR3 is TGTGCCAGCAGCCTCGGGACAACTATAACAACCTACGAGCAGTACTTC. Its translation is CASSLGTTITTYEQYF.

V gene TRBV10-1 combines with J gene TRBJ1-1, with D tentatively TRBD1 (5 bases). The germline gives CDR1 WNHNN, CDR2 SYGVQD (reference sequence). V lost 5 bases, J lost 4 bases, and 17 bases lay in between. This CDR3 comprises 15 residues. CDR3 in DNA: TGCGCCAGCAGTCGGGGCGTATTGGGGGGCACTGAAGCTTTCTTT. This gives the protein CASSRGVLGGTEAFF.

This rearrangement joins TRBV9 to TRBJ1-4, with no clear D. The ends were cut back, 4 bases at V and 3 bases at J, with 13 bases in the middle. CDR3 length equals 15 residues. The V gene's germline CDR1 is SGDLS and CDR2 YYNGEE. In nucleotides, the CDR3 is TGTGCCAGCAGCACCCGGGCAGCTCCTAATGAAAAACTGTTTTTT. Amino acid sequence: CASSTRAAPNEKLFF.

This sequence joins TRBV19 and TRBJ2-1, with a possible D match to TRBD1 (6 bases). CDR3 length: 15 residues. V was clipped by 5 bases and J by 5 bases, with 16 bases between them. Germline V lookup: CDR1 LNHDA, CDR2 SQIVND (reference sequence). CDR3 sequence: CASSPPDRRNNEQFF. The CDR3 DNA follows: TGTGCCAGTAGTCCGCCTGACAGGAGAAACAATGAGCAGTTCTTC.

This clone was seen a single time. The chain has TRBV12-3 or TRBV12-4 and TRBJ2-2; D gene ambiguous. V was cut by 6 bases and J by 4 bases, with 9 bases left in between. The CDR3 loop spans 13 amino acids. CDR3 region: CASSAGVTGELFF. For the CDR3, the DNA is TGTGCCAGCAGCGCAGGCGTCACCGGGGAGCTGTTTTTT.